The rows below give T cell receptor beta chains drawn from one sample of a study of T cell responses to AZD1222 COVID-19 vaccine. Here immunoSEQ multiplex PCR was the method, and the copy in TCRdb shows in-frame clones only, minus some. Seen here are around 69,000 clones, 84% observed once, and the top ten hold around 7.8%. The material sequenced was peripheral blood, taken on day 0 of AZD1222 vaccination. The receptors were gathered from an adult in good health. CDR3s include the opening cysteine and the closing phenylalanine or tryptophan. The order of the fields is J gene, clone size, D gene, V gene, CDR3 protein, CDR3 DNA. The D gene is left open where the match is weak. Clone size is given for some rows only: seen once, a few or many times, or a class if the clone is expanded.

TRBJ2-2	.	TRBD2	TRBV5-8	CASSFTGRDTGELFF	TGTGCCAGCAGCTTCACGGGGAGGGACACCGGGGAGCTGTTTTTT
TRBJ2-7	.	TRBD1	TRBV6-5	CASRPAGTVYEQYF	TGTGCCAGCAGGCCCGCCGGGACAGTCTACGAGCAGTACTTC
TRBJ2-5	.	.	TRBV10-3	CAISDPGETQYF	TGTGCCATCAGTGATCCCGGGGAGACCCAGTACTTC
TRBJ2-5	.	TRBD2	TRBV13	CASSLRLAGQETQYF	TGTGCCAGCAGCTTAAGACTAGCGGGGCAGGAGACCCAGTACTTC
TRBJ1-6	few	.	TRBV9	CASSSSTNSPLHF	TGTGCCAGCAGCTCATCAACCAATTCACCCCTCCACTTT
TRBJ1-6	.	.	TRBV5-1	CASRRTPMGDSPLHF	TGCGCCAGCAGACGAACACCCATGGGCGATTCACCCCTCCACTTT
TRBJ1-6	.	TRBD1	TRBV6-4	CASSPDRGENSPLHF	TGTGCCAGCAGCCCCGACAGGGGAGAAAATTCACCCCTCCACTTT
TRBJ2-1	.	.	TRBV6-4	CASSNRVLAPYNEQFF	TGTGCCAGCAGTAACCGGGTGCTGGCTCCCTACAATGAGCAGTTCTTC
TRBJ2-1	.	TRBD1	TRBV6-1	CASSVSPGTGYNEQFF	TGTGCCAGCAGTGTCTCTCCTGGGACAGGATACAATGAGCAGTTCTTC
TRBJ1-3	.	.	TRBV2	CASSEGGRSGNTIYF	TGTGCCAGCAGTGAAGGGGGCAGATCTGGAAACACCATATATTTT
TRBJ2-3	few	.	TRBV6-4	CASSPGDSSTDTQYF	TGTGCCAGCAGTCCAGGGGACTCTAGCACAGATACGCAGTATTTT
TRBJ2-3	.	.	TRBV19	CASSISRSTDTQYF	TGTGCCAGTAGTATCAGTAGGTCCACAGATACGCAGTATTTT
TRBJ2-2	.	.	TRBV18	CASSPSVTGELFF	TGTGCCAGCTCACCGTCTGTGACCGGGGAGCTGTTTTTT
TRBJ1-6	.	.	TRBV25-1	CASSEYRGTTLHF	TGTGCCAGCAGTGAATATCGGGGTACGACCCTCCACTTT
TRBJ2-1	.	.	TRBV2	CASSEAGGSYNEQFF	TGTGCCAGCAGTGAAGCCGGGGGCTCCTACAATGAGCAGTTCTTC
TRBJ2-3	.	.	TRBV3-1/TRBV3-2	CASSQIDTQYF	TGTGCCAGCAGCCAGATAGATACGCAGTATTTT
TRBJ2-3	few	.	TRBV21-1	CASSKKQRDRGRRSSTDTQYF	TGTGCCAGCAGCAAAAAGCAACGGGACAGGGGAAGGAGGTCGAGCACAGATACGCAGTATTTT
TRBJ2-2	.	.	TRBV9	CASSLQGSLSGELFF	TGTGCCAGCAGCCTCCAAGGGTCTTTAAGCGGGGAGCTGTTTTTT
TRBJ2-7	once	TRBD1	TRBV4-1	CASSARTGSYEQYF	TGCGCCAGCAGCGCCCGGACAGGGTCGTACGAGCAGTACTTC